This T cell receptor beta chain was recovered during a study of T-cell reconstitution after alpha-beta-depleted transplantation in children. General study points: T-cell counts and diversity at one year following transplant were attributed mainly to newly produced T cells.

The TCRbeta library incorporated unique molecular identifiers. TCRdb redid the calling of the PCR reads with MiXCR, one entry per CDR3 protein. The sample has 150,000 to 250,000 distinct CDR3 sequences; about 6% are singletons. This clonotype was detected many times. Its matching antigen is unknown. The CDR3 covers 14 residues. In germline, CDR1 is MGHRA, CDR2 YSYEKL. The V end was cut by 1 base, the J end by 6 bases, with 11 bases between. This receptor was identified in a girl under three years old with combined immunodeficiency, due to receive a stem cell transplant. The chain joins TRBV4-1 to TRBJ2-3; weak D call: TRBD1 (5 bases). This sample comprised PBMCs, obtained before TCRalphabeta/CD19-depleted stem cell transplant. CDR3 amino acids: CASSQGLRADTQYF. The CDR3 nucleotides read TGCGCCAGCAGCCAAGGTCTCAGGGCGGATACGCAGTATTTT.